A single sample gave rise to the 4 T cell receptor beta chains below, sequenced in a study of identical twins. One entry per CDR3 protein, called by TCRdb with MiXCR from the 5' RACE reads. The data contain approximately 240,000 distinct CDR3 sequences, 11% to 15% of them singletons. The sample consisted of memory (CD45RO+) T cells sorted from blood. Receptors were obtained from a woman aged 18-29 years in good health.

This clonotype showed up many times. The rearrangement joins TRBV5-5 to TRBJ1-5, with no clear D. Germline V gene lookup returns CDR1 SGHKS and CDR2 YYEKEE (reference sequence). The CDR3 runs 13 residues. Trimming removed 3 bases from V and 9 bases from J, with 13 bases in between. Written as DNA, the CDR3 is TGTGCCAGCAGCTCGGTGTTGAGTCTGCCCCAGCATTTT. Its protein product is CASSSVLSLPQHF. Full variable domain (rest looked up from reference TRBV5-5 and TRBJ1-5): DAGVTQSPTHLIKTRGQQVTLRCSPISGHKSVSWYQQVLGQGPQFIFQYYEKEERGRGNFPDRFSARQFPNYSSELNVNALLLGDSALYLCASSSVLSLPQHFGDGTRLSIL.

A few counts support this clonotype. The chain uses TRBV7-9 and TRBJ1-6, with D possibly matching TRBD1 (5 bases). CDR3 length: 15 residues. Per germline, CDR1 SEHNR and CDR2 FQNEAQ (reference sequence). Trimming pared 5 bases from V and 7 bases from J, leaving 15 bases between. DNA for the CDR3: TGTGCCAGCAGCCCCCCGGGACTGAGAAATTCACCCCTCCACTTT. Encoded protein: CASSPPGLRNSPLHF. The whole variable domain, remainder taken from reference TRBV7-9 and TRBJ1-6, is DTGVSQNPRHKITKRGQNVTFRCDPISEHNRLYWYRQTLGQGPEFLTYFQNEAQLEKSRLLSDRFSAERPKGSFSTLEIQRTEQGDSAMYLCASSPPGLRNSPLHFGNGTRLTVT.

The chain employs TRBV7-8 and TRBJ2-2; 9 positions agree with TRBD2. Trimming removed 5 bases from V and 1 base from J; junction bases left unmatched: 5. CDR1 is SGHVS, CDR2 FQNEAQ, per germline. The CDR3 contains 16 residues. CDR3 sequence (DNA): TGTGCCAGCAGCCATGGACTAGCGCAGAACACCGGGGAGCTGTTTTTT. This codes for CASSHGLAQNTGELFF. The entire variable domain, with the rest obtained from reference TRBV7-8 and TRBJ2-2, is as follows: GAGVSQSPRYKVAKRGQDVALRCDPISGHVSLFWYQQALGQGPEFLTYFQNEAQLDKSGLPSDRFFAERPEGSVSTLKIQRTQQEDSAVYLCASSHGLAQNTGELFFGEGSRLTVL.

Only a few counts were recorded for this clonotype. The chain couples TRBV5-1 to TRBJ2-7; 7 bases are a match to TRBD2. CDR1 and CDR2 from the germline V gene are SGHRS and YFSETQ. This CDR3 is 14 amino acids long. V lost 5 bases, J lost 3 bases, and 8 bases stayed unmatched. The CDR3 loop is CASSSGTTIYEQYF. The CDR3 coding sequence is TGCGCCAGCAGTTCCGGGACTACCATCTACGAGCAGTACTTC. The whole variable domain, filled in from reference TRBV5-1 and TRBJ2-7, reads KAGVTQTPRYLIKTRGQQVTLSCSPISGHRSVSWYQQTPGQGLQFLFEYFSETQRNKGNFPGRFSGRQFSNSRSEMNVSTLELGDSALYLCASSSGTTIYEQYFGPGTRLTVT.